These T cell receptor beta chains were read from a single sample in a study of technical replicates of blood from a few donors. Method: immunoSEQ multiplex PCR; TCRdb's copy keeps in-frame clones and lacks some. The data contain roughly 90,000 clones, around 96% of them seen just once; the ten biggest clones take up about 0.39%. The sequenced sample consisted of T cells isolated from PBMCs. Receptor source: a human donor in good health. Each CDR3 is given with its conserved first and last residue.

TRBV30	TRBJ2-1	17	CAWSVGRQSGTYNEQFF
TRBV27	TRBJ2-2	12	CASNSRPGELFF
TRBV9	TRBJ2-7	14	CASSQDGGRFEQYF
TRBV6-4	TRBJ2-2	16	CASNRVQRLCTGELFF
TRBV19	TRBJ2-1	16	CASSLTSGNSYNEQFF
TRBV7-6	TRBJ2-1	18	CASRAEPWGVSSYNEQFF
TRBV11-1	TRBJ2-7	15	CASSPAWGGSYEQYF
TRBV7-8	TRBJ2-1	17	CASSLFTGAVSYNEQFF
TRBV6-6	TRBJ2-3	14	CASSYGTGTDTQYF
TRBV4-2	TRBJ2-7	15	CASSQEGGSTYEQYF
TRBV4-1	TRBJ2-7	13	CASSQDRGYEQYF
TRBV2	TRBJ1-2	14	CASITQEPSYGYTF
TRBV15	TRBJ1-1	17	CATSTSRFLKGDTEAFF
TRBV27	TRBJ1-2	14	CASSLEPRAEGYTF
TRBV2	TRBJ1-5	16	CASKSGPWKTNQPQHF
TRBV5-3	TRBJ1-2	14	CARSYGQGGAGYTF
TRBV11-2	TRBJ1-5	13	CASSLDGGGPQHF
TRBV28	TRBJ2-7	14	CASIPGQFSYEQYF
TRBV30	TRBJ2-7	13	CAWGGRNSYEQYF
TRBV30	TRBJ1-4	13	CAWSRQVNEKLFF
TRBV10-3	TRBJ1-4	15	CAISESTQGLGKLFF
TRBV30	TRBJ1-1	13	CAHDRGRYTEAFF
TRBV5-8	TRBJ1-1	13	CASSLVEVTEAFF
TRBV28	TRBJ1-1	11	CASRANTEAFF
TRBV9	TRBJ2-3	15	CASSVGGYSTDTQYF
TRBV5-8	TRBJ2-7	13	CASSPWTGYEQYF
TRBV19	TRBJ1-5	13	CASSAGIGQPQHF
TRBV10-1	TRBJ2-7	16	CASKDCPRDRDSEQYF
TRBV7-6	TRBJ2-7	16	CASSLAPGNGLGEQYF
TRBV5-1	TRBJ2-3	12	CASSEQGDTQYF
TRBV7-8	TRBJ2-2	16	CASSLVGTYPTGELFF
TRBV28	TRBJ2-3	12	CASSFYTDTQYF
TRBV19	TRBJ1-1	12	CASSIGDRGAFF
TRBV2	TRBJ2-7	14	CASISAGGTYEQYF
TRBV6-6	TRBJ1-1	15	CASSYLGQGDTEAFF
TRBV11-1	TRBJ2-3	12	CASSLRTDTQYF
TRBV27	TRBJ2-2	18	CASSFLGQGGKNTGELFF
TRBV9	TRBJ2-3	16	CASSGTAPRSTDTQYF
TRBV7-3	TRBJ2-1	15	CASSPTSGSYNEQFF
TRBV7-8	TRBJ2-3	17	CASSKHRTSGSTDTQYF
TRBV6-5	TRBJ2-4	13	CASSYDRGNIQYF
TRBV19	TRBJ2-3	15	CASRSVGARADTQYF
TRBV6-1	TRBJ1-3	15	CASTPQDRAINTIYF
TRBV21-1	TRBJ1-4	15	CASSKGGGAAEKLFF
TRBV27	TRBJ2-1	12	CASRARNNEQFF
TRBV25-1	TRBJ2-7	14	CASSPGTGLYEQYF
TRBV30	TRBJ2-3	16	CAWSILTSGRTDTQYF
TRBV10-3	TRBJ2-3	14	CAIKDRGPPDTQYF
TRBV5-1	TRBJ2-1	16	CASSSQPGGKYNEQFF
TRBV6-5	TRBJ1-2	15	CASSYSRGTGEGYTF
TRBV30	TRBJ1-5	12	CAFGQGIQPQHF
TRBV27	TRBJ2-6	16	CASSYYYRSGANVLTF
TRBV10-3	TRBJ2-7	14	CAIKRVAGDYEQYF
TRBV6-6	TRBJ2-7	15	CASSPRLAGDYEQYF